This TCR beta chain was recorded in a study of T cell responses to AZD1222 COVID-19 vaccine. General study findings and limits: Without day 14 samples, only post-peak T cell repertoires were studied.

The CDR3 runs to 13 residues. Germline V gene lookup returns CDR1 SSHAT and CDR2 FNYEAQ (reference sequence). V dropped 3 bases and J dropped 2 bases, with 7 bases sitting between them. Profiled with immunoSEQ multiplex PCR; TCRdb holds only in-frame clones, not every one. The table lists over 90,000 clones, 91% of them singletons, with 35% to 50% in the top ten. In the case of this clone: Its antigen is undetermined.

The receptor comes from an adult in good health. This chain links TRBV7-7 with TRBJ1-1; D uncertain. The input for sequencing was peripheral blood, taken on day 0 of AZD1222 vaccination. CDR3 nucleotide sequence: TGTGCCAGCAGCTTCAACGGAAACACTGAAGCTTTCTTT. It codes for CASSFNGNTEAFF.